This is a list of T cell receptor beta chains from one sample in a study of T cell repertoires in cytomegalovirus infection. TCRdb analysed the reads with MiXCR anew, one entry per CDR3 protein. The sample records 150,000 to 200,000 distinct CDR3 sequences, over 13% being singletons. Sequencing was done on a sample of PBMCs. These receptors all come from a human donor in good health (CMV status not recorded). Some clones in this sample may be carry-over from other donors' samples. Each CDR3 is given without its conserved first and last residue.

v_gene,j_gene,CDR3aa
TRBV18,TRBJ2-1,ASSPGVAGAVEQF
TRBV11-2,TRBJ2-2,ASSPGQRNTGELF
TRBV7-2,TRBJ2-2,ASSPNRGANTGELF
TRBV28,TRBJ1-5,ASIMGVNQH
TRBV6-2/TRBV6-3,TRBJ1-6,ASSPSLANSPLH
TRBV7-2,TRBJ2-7,ASSFSGYEQY
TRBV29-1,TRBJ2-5,SVLAGTGNGETQY
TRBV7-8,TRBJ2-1,ASSSLLAGANEQF
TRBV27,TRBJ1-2,ASSPGWGSPYGYT
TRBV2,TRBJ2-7,ASSLPGRQY
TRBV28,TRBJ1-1,ASRQNSGGVNTEAF
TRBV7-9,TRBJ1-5,ASSFGTSQPQH
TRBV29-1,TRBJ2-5,SVRLAGETQY
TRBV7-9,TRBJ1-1,ASSGGQHLMNTEAF
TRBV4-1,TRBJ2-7,ASSQGEAGYEQY
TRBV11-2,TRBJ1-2,ASSRNIGAVANYGYT
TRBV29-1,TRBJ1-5,SVAGQASNQPQH
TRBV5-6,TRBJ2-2,ASKRGGATVNTGELF
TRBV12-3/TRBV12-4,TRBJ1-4,ASRRQGANEKLF
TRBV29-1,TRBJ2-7,SVEAWTSGSYHEQY
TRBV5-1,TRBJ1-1,ASEPGALVTGGSMNTEAF
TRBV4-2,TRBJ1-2,ASSQDGINYGYT
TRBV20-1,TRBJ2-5,SASVTRLNKETQY
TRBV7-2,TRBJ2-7,ASSLVIAREQY
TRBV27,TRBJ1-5,ASSRQGLGSPSNPDQPQH